These T cell receptor beta chains were read from a single sample in a study of T cells in Graves' hyperthyroidism and ophthalmopathy. TCRdb re-analysed the multiplex PCR reads in MiXCR, keeping a single row per CDR3 protein. The sample yields about half a million distinct CDR3 sequences, around 21% seen once. Material for sequencing was blood. The receptors derive from a man aged 18 to 35 with Graves' hyperthyroidism. CDR3s leave out the opening cysteine and the closing phenylalanine or tryptophan. The order of the fields is V gene, CDR3 protein.

TRBV29-1,SVTPGAGNYGYT
TRBV6-1,ASRGGDSVLSRTYNEQF
TRBV13,ATLEGMNTEAF
TRBV12-3/TRBV12-4,ASSSWDQPQH
TRBV28,ASEGLHYEQY
TRBV27,ATLYCEEAEAF
TRBV20-1,SAREAGYSNQPQH
TRBV2,ASRERGPEAF
TRBV5-1,ASSYQGDGYT
TRBV5-6,ASSLEQGVTEAF
TRBV6-2/TRBV6-3,ASRLQADTQY
TRBV7-2,ASSPSWGNQPQH
TRBV27,ASSHRTGYEQY
TRBV12-3/TRBV12-4,ASSFWAGGRGAYEQY
TRBV7-6,ASSSRQGTDTQY
TRBV20-1,SAIRFPPFTAIFSYEQY
TRBV28,ASTLGVGGLETQY
TRBV29-1,SFSGKNTEAF
TRBV3-1,ASSPGLSSGEQY
TRBV12-3/TRBV12-4,ASSLASELSGNTIY
TRBV19,ASNRAGGEKLS
TRBV5-1,ASSLGLGNTIY
TRBV7-8,ASSQWDSGNSPLH
TRBV20-1,SAPTSGRPLFGANVLT
TRBV20-1,SARVPTGFYEQY
TRBV12-3/TRBV12-4,ASSLSVGSNSPLH
TRBV7-8,ASSLTLSGETQY
TRBV29-1,SVAAAVGTEAF
TRBV6-1,ASSALISRAVSGNTIY
TRBV6-1,ASQRLTWLNTEAF
TRBV20-1,SARQGGLETQY
TRBV6-2/TRBV6-3,ASSQTGPGGYT
TRBV4-2,ASSPRDPGETQY
TRBV13,ASSLGPGGIGELF
TRBV7-2,ASSSPESYEQY
TRBV10-2,ASSESGFNQPQH
TRBV29-1,SVAPWGQGEETQY
TRBV29-1,SVGAGNYGYT
TRBV24-1,ATSDPSVEGAGTGELF
TRBV20-1,SARGVGGLETQY
TRBV25-1,ASSDLRDRGTYGYT
TRBV15,ATSRDTGGADGYT
TRBV6-1,ASTESGYYGYT